This entry lists 14 T cell receptor beta chains sequenced from one sample in a study of beta chain features in type 1 diabetes. General study points: For Type 1 diabetes patients, all four CD4+ subsets carried TCRB CDR3s that were moderately but significantly shorter.

Investigators reverse transcribed all isolated RNA, so they sequenced expressed TCRB transcripts. The data were produced by immunoSEQ multiplex PCR, yet TCRdb's version contains in-frame clones alone and is incomplete. The repertoire has 200,000 to 250,000 clones, about 15% of them found once; the top ten carry about 0.019%. These receptors' targets are unknown. The sequencing input was naive CD4+ T cells from blood. These receptors originate from a young man with type 1 diabetes.

As DNA, the CDR3 is TGCGCCAGCAGCTTGGAGTGGGGCGGCTCCTACGAGCAGTACTTC. This codes for CASSLEWGGSYEQYF. The rearrangement links TRBV5-1 to TRBJ2-7, with a possible D match to TRBD1 (5 bases). The CDR3 totals 15 residues. Trimming cost V 0 bases and J 0 bases, with 10 bases left between them. Germline-derived CDR1 and CDR2 are SGHRS and YFSETQ. The full variable domain, with the rest looked up from reference TRBV5-1 and TRBJ2-7, is KAGVTQTPRYLIKTRGQQVTLSCSPISGHRSVSWYQQTPGQGLQFLFEYFSETQRNKGNFPGRFSGRQFSNSRSEMNVSTLELGDSALYLCASSLEWGGSYEQYFGPGTRLTVT.

The chain carries TRBV5-1 and TRBJ2-1; TRBD2 matches at 10 bases. Germline lookup yields CDR1 SGHRS and CDR2 YFSETQ. The CDR3 runs 15 residues. Losses at the gene ends were 0 bases for V and 8 bases for J; bases not matched to a gene: 5. In DNA, the CDR3 is TGCGCCAGCAGCTTGGTTAGCGGGAGGACAGATGAGCAGTTCTTC. Its translation is CASSLVSGRTDEQFF. Looking up the rest from reference TRBV5-1 and TRBJ2-1 gives the full variable domain: KAGVTQTPRYLIKTRGQQVTLSCSPISGHRSVSWYQQTPGQGLQFLFEYFSETQRNKGNFPGRFSGRQFSNSRSEMNVSTLELGDSALYLCASSLVSGRTDEQFFGPGTRLTVL.

V usage is TRBV27 and J usage is TRBJ2-2; 7 nucleotides match TRBD1. The CDR3 runs 14 residues. V dropped 0 bases and J dropped 7; count of bases not matched to a gene: 2. The V gene's germline CDR1 is MNHEY and CDR2 SMNVEV (reference sequence). The CDR3 loop is CASSLSQGVGELFF. The CDR3 DNA reads TGTGCCAGCAGTTTATCCCAGGGGGTCGGGGAGCTGTTTTTT.

The gene calls are TRBV2 and TRBJ1-5; D is possibly TRBD1 (5 bases). Trimming took off 6 bases at V and 4 bases at J, with 13 bases between the two ends. The CDR3 length is 14 residues. Germline V lookup: CDR1 SNHLY, CDR2 FYNNEI. The CDR3 nucleotides read TGTGCCAGCAGCCCCCTAAAGGGGAATCAGCCCCAGCATTTT. This sequence encodes CASSPLKGNQPQHF.

The chain is built from TRBV19 and TRBJ2-3, with 10 bases lining up with TRBD1. Germline V gene data show CDR1 as LNHDA and CDR2 as SQIVND (reference sequence). The CDR3 consists of 16 residues. V gave up 5 bases and J gave up 1 base; unmatched junction bases: 6. In DNA form, the CDR3 reads TGTGCCAGTAGTGCCCGGGACAGGGGAGGCACAGATACGCAGTATTTT. Amino acids: CASSARDRGGTDTQYF.

The chain combines TRBV30 with TRBJ1-2; 7 bases are a match to TRBD1. Germline V gene lookup returns CDR1 GTSNPN and CDR2 SVGIG (reference sequence). The CDR3 sequence is 13 residues long. Trimming took 1 base from V and 4 from J; bases not matched to a gene: 3. CDR3 coding DNA: TGTGCCTGGAGTGGGGGACAGCCCTATGGCTACACCTTC. Its protein is CAWSGGQPYGYTF. The full variable domain, rest sourced from reference TRBV30 and TRBJ1-2, is SQTIHQWPATLVQPVGSPLSLECTVEGTSNPNLYWYRQAAGRGLQLLFYSVGIGQISSEVPQNLSASRPQDRQFILSSKKLLLSDSGFYLCAWSGGQPYGYTFGSGTRLTVV.

The V call is TRBV7-2, the J call TRBJ2-6; no clear D. V shed 4 bases and J shed 3 bases, with 7 bases lying between them. Looked up from germline, CDR1 is SGHTA and CDR2 is FQGNSA. This CDR3 has 14 residues. The CDR3 DNA is TGTGCCAGCAGCTCGAGAGGTGGGGCCAACGTCCTGACTTTC. This gives the protein CASSSRGGANVLTF.

In DNA, the CDR3 is TGTGCCAGCAGCTCTAGGTGGATGAACACTGAAGCTTTCTTT. This encodes CASSSRWMNTEAFF. This sequence joins TRBV5-6 and TRBJ1-1, with unresolved D. The CDR3 covers 14 residues. CDR1 SGHDT and CDR2 YYEEEE come from the germline V gene. V lost 3 bases, J lost 0 bases, and 9 bases lay in between.

This chain connects TRBV5-4 to TRBJ2-1, with a weak D call TRBD2 (6 bases). Germline CDR1 is SGHNT and CDR2 is YYREEE (reference sequence). The CDR3 sequence is 16 residues long. V was trimmed by 3 bases and J by 0 bases, leaving 13 bases between them. The CDR3 is CASSWGTGSSYNEQFF. The CDR3 DNA reads TGTGCCAGCAGCTGGGGGACCGGGAGCTCCTACAATGAGCAGTTCTTC.

The chain joins TRBV4-1 to TRBJ2-7, with TRBD2 identical over 12 bases. This CDR3 is 18 amino acids long. Germline CDR1 and CDR2: MGHRA and YSYEKL. V gave up 0 bases and J gave up 2 bases; unmatched junction bases: 8. The CDR3 loop reads CASSQEGHGLAGPYEQYF. In nucleotides, the CDR3 is TGCGCCAGCAGCCAAGAGGGTCATGGACTAGCGGGACCCTACGAGCAGTACTTC.

The chain employs TRBV7-9 and TRBJ1-2, with 7 positions matching TRBD1. Germline assignment: CDR1 SEHNR and CDR2 FQNEAQ (reference sequence). V lost 5 bases and J lost 4; bases outside the gene matches: 4. This CDR3 has 13 residues. CDR3 nucleotides: TGTGCCAGCAGCCCCGGGACAGTCTATGGCTACACCTTC. This encodes CASSPGTVYGYTF.

This clone was seen a few times. V gene TRBV18 combines with J gene TRBJ2-3; D may be TRBD2 (7 bases). The CDR3 totals 15 residues. Trimming shortened V by 3 bases and J by 2 bases, and 12 bases separated the two germline ends. Germline-derived CDR1 and CDR2 are KGHSH and LQKENI. The CDR3 DNA is TGTGCCAGCTCACCTAAGGGGGGGGCCACAGATACGCAGTATTTT. Protein sequence: CASSPKGGATDTQYF.

The gene calls are TRBV6-6 and TRBJ1-2; the D gene is possibly TRBD1 (5 bases). Per germline, CDR1 MNHNY and CDR2 SVGAGI (reference sequence). The CDR3 runs to 13 residues. Deletions cut 4 bases from V and 1 base from J, with 7 bases between. CDR3 nucleotide sequence: TGTGCCAGCAGTTTCGACAGTAACTATGGCTACACCTTC. Residues: CASSFDSNYGYTF.

The CDR3, as DNA: TGTGCCAGCAGCTTGGGGACAGGGGTCCAAGAGACCCAGTACTTC. Translation gives CASSLGTGVQETQYF. The chain couples TRBV5-4 to TRBJ2-5; 9 nucleotides line up with TRBD1. V lost 0 bases and J lost 1; bases outside the gene matches: 1. Per the germline V gene, CDR1 is SGHNT and CDR2 is YYREEE (reference sequence). The CDR3 sequence is 15 residues long.